This T cell receptor (beta chain) was observed in a study of CD8 T cells in ankylosing spondylitis. Findings and limits, study-wide: Disease-linked clones displayed a CD8+ phenotype and appeared relatively rarely in peripheral blood. Some motif variants were previously reported in reactive arthritis synovial fluid and blood. It was reported that disease-linked clones were significantly enriched in matched ankylosing spondylitis synovial fluid.

In this sample, this clonotype turned up many times. Its target is not known. V lost 4 bases and J 0 bases, leaving 2 bases between the germline ends. Germline values: CDR1 SGHDT, CDR2 YYEEEE. The CDR3 is made up of 12 amino acids. A quantitative 5'-RACE method, one with molecular barcodes, was used to make TCR beta libraries. TCRdb re-called the 5' RACE reads with MiXCR, one entry per CDR3 protein. Here the sample spans hundreds of thousands of distinct CDR3 sequences, around 9.1% being singletons. What was sequenced was blood, either unsorted or a sorted T cell fraction (not recorded which). The clonotype comes from a male donor with ankylosing spondylitis or in good health (not recorded which). This sequence joins TRBV5-6 and TRBJ2-1; D is unresolved. CDR3 DNA: TGTGCCAGCAGCGTCTCCTACAATGAGCAGTTCTTC. Translated: CASSVSYNEQFF.